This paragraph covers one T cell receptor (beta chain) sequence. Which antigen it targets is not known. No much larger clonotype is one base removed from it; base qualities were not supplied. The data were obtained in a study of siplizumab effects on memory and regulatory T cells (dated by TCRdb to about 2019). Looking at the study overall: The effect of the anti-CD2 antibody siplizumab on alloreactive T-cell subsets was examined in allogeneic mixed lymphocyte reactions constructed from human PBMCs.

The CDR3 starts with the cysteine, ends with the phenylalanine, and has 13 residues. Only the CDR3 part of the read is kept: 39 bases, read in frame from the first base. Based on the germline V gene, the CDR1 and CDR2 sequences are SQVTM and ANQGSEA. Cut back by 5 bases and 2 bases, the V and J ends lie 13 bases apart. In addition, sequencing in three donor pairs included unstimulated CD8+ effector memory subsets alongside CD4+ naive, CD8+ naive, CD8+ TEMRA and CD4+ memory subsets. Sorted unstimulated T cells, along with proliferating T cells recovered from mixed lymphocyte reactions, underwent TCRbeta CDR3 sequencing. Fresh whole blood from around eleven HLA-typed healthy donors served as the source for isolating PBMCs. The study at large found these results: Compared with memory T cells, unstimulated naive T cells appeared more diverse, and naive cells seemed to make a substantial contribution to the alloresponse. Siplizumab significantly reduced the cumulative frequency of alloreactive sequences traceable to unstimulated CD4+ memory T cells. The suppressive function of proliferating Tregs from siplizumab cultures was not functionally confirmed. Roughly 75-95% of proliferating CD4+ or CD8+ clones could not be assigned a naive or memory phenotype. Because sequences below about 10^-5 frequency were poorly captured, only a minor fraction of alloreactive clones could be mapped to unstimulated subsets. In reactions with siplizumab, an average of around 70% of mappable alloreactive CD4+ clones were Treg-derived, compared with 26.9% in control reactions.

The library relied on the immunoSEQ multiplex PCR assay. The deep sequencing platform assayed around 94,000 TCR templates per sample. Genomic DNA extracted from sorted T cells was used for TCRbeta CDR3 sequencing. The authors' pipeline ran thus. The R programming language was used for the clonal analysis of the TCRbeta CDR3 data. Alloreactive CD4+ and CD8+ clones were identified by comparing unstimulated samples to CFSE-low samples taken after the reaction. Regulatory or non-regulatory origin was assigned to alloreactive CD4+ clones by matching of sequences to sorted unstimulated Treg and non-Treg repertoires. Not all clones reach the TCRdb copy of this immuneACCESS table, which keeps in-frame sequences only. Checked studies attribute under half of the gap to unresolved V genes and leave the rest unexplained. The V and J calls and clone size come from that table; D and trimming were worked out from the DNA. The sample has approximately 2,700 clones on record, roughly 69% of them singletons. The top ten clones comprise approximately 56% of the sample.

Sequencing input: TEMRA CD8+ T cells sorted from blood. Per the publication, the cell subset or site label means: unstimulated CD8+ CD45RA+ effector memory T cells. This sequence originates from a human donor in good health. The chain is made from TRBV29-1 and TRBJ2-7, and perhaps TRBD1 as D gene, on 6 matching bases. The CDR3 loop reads CSVSGQQPYEQYF. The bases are TGCAGCGTTTCCGGACAGCAACCCTACGAGCAGTACTTC.